This TCR beta chain was recorded in a study of blood T cell repertoires in COVID-19. Study at large: Specimens from acute and convalescent COVID-19 originated in the United States, Italy and Spain.

CDR3 length equals 13 residues. Trimming shortened V by 2 bases and J by 4 bases, and 8 bases separated the two germline ends. The V gene's germline CDR1 is MNHEY and CDR2 SVGAGI. Enrolled through a virtual design, the participants were between 18 and 89 years of age and came from 24 US areas. Clinical history as reported by participants underpinned cohort assignment. Exposed volunteers were people who met a COVID-19 case within 2 weeks before study entry. Assay used: immunoSEQ multiplex PCR; TCRdb lists only in-frame clones, some missing. The sample records approximately 150,000 clones, around 87% being singletons.

This chain joins TRBV6-5 and TRBJ1-1; D might be TRBD1 (6 bases). The specimen was PBMCs or T cells enriched from blood (not recorded which). This TCR was recovered from a woman aged 40 to 50 who had been exposed to COVID-19. CDR3 sequence (DNA): TGTGCCAGCAGTTACGCGGGGGCCACTGAAGCTTTCTTT. It encodes CASSYAGATEAFF.